This T cell receptor (beta chain) was documented in a study of blood T cell repertoires in COVID-19. The ends were cut back, 4 bases at V and 6 bases at J, with 19 bases in the middle. Germline CDR1 SGHRS, CDR2 YFSETQ. The CDR3 is 16 amino acids. The method was immunoSEQ multiplex PCR; TCRdb's version includes in-frame clones alone and lacks a portion of them. This table holds about 320,000 clones, approximately 88% found once. Cohort placement rested on clinical history that participants reported themselves. This clonotype was obtained from a man in his fifties or sixties who had recovered from COVID-19. Input material: PBMCs or T cells enriched from blood (not recorded which). J is TRBJ2-2 and V is TRBV5-1; perhaps TRBD2 as D (6 bases). The CDR3 nucleotides are TGCGCCAGCAGCGTGGGGGACCGCAGGAGGGCCGGGGAGCTGTTTTTT. Translation: CASSVGDRRRAGELFF.